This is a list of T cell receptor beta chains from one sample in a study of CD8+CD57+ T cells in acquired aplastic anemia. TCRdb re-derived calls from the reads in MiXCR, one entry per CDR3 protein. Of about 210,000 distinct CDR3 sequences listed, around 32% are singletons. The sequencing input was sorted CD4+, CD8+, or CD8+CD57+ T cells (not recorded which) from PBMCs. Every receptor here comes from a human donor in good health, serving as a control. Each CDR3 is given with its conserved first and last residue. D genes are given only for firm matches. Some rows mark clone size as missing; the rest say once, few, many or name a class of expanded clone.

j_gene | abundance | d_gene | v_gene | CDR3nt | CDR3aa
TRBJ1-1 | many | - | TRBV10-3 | TGTGCCATCAGCGGCCCCCCAGGGGAGGTAATGAACACTGAAGCTTTCTTT | CAISGPPGEVMNTEAFF
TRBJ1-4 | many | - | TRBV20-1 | TGCAGTGCTGTTGGGCCTAATGAAAAACTGTTTTTT | CSAVGPNEKLFF
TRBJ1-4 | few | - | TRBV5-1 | TGCGCCAGCAGCTTGTCGGGGGCGAGGGGTGAAAAACTGTTTTTT | CASSLSGARGEKLFF
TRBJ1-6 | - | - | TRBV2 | TGTGCCACCGGAAGGACAAACTATAATTCACCCCTCCATTTT | CATGRTNYNSPLHF
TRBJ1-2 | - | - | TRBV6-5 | TGTGCCAGCAGTTACACGCGGGGATCTGGCCTCCGGGGCTACACCTTC | CASSYTRGSGLRGYTF
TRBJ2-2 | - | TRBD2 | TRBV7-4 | TGTGCCAGCAGCCCGGCTGGACTAGCCGGGGAGCTGTTTTTT | CASSPAGLAGELFF
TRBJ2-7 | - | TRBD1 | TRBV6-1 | TGTGCCAGCAGTAGAAGACAGGGAACACTCTCCTACGAGCAGTACTTC | CASSRRQGTLSYEQYF
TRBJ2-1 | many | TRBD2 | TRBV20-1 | TGCAGATTAGCGGGGCCCAACGGGGAGCAGTTCTTC | CRLAGPNGEQFF
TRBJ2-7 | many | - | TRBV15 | TGTGCCACCAGCAGAGATCCAGCGAGCTCCTACGAGCAGTACTTC | CATSRDPASSYEQYF
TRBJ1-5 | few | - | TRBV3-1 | TGTGCCAGCAGCCGTACCGTAAGGCAGCCCCAGCCTTTT | CASSRTVRQPQPF
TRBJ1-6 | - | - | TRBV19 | TGTGCCAGTAGACCAACCGGGAGATCATATTCACCCCTCCACTTT | CASRPTGRSYSPLHF
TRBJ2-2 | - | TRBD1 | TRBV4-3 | TGCGCCAGCAGCCAACAAGACAGGGATTCCGGGGAGCTGTTTTTT | CASSQQDRDSGELFF
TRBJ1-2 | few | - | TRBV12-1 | TGTGCCAGCAGGGGTCGTAACTATGGCTACACCTTC | CASRGRNYGYTF
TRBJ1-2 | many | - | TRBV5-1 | TGCGCCAGCAGCCCAGGACACGAAGGATCTGGCTACACCTTC | CASSPGHEGSGYTF
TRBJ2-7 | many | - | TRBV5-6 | TGTGCCAGCAGCTTGCGGTCCATAAATGCCTACGAGCAGTACTTC | CASSLRSINAYEQYF
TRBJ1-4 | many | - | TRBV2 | TGTGCCAGCAGTGCTAATCCTGGAGGGGAACTGTTTTTT | CASSANPGGELFF
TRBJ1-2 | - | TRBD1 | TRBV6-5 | TGTCCCAGCAGTTACTCGGCAGGGGGCGATGGCTACACCTTC | CPSSYSAGGDGYTF
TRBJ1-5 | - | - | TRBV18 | TGTGCCAGCTCACCACGACCGGATAGCAATCAGCCCCAGCATTTT | CASSPRPDSNQPQHF
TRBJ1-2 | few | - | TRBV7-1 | TGTGCCAGCAGCTCAAATAATAGGGGGACGGTTGGCCCCTCGGATGGCTACACCTTC | CASSSNNRGTVGPSDGYTF
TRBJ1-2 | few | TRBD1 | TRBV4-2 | TGTGCCAGCAGCCAAGCCCTGTGGGCCGGGACAGGGTCATACTATGGCTACACCTTC | CASSQALWAGTGSYYGYTF
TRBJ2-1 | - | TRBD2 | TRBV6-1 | TGTGCCAGCAGCACTGTTTTAGCGGGGGGGCTCAATGAGCAGTTCTTC | CASSTVLAGGLNEQFF
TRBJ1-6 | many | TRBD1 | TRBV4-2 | TGTGCCAGCAGCCAAATCCCCCCAAGACAGGGTAATAATTCACCCCTCCACTTT | CASSQIPPRQGNNSPLHF
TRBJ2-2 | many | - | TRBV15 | TGTGCCACCAGCAGAGAGGCGGAAGAGAACACCGGGGAGCTGTTTTTT | CATSREAEENTGELFF